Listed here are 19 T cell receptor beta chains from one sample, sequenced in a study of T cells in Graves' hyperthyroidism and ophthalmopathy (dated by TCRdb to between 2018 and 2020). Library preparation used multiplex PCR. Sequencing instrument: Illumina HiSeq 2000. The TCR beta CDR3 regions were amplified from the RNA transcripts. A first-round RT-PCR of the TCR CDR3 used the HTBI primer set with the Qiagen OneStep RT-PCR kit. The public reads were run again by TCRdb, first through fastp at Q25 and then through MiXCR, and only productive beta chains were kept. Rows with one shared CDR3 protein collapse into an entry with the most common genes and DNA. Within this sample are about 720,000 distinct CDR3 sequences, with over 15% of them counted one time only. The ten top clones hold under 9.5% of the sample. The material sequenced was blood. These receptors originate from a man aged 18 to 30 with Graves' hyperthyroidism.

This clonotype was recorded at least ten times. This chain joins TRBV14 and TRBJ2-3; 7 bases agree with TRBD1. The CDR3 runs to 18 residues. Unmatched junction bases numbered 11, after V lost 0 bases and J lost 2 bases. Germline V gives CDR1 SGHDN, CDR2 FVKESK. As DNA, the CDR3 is TGTGCCAGCAGCCAAGACGGGACCTCGGGACAGTTCACAGATACGCAGTATTTT. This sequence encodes CASSQDGTSGQFTDTQYF.

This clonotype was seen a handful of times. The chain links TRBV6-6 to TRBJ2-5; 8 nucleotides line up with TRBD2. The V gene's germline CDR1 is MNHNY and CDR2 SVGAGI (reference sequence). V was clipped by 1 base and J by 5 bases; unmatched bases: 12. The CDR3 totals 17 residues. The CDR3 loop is CASSYFLSGSVRETQYF. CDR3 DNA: TGTGCCAGCAGTTACTTTCTAAGCGGGAGTGTTCGCGAGACCCAGTACTTC.

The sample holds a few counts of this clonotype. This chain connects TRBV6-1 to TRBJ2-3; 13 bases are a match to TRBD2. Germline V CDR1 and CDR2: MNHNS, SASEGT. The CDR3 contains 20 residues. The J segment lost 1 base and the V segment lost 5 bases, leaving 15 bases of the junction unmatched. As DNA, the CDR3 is TGTGCCAGCAGTTCGTCGGGACTAGCGGGACCCTGGGTAGGCACAGATACGCAGTATTTT. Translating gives CASSSSGLAGPWVGTDTQYF.

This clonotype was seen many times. The CDR3 region is CASSKLAGGPPYNEQFF. The CDR3 nucleotides read TGTGCCAGCAGTAAGCTAGCGGGAGGCCCCCCCTACAATGAGCAGTTCTTC. The genes are TRBV6-2 or TRBV6-3 and TRBJ2-1; 11 positions match TRBD2. This CDR3 is 17 amino acids long. V trimming: 5 bases; J trimming: 2 bases; junction bases outside the gene matches: 8. Germline CDR1 MNHEY, CDR2 SVGEGT.

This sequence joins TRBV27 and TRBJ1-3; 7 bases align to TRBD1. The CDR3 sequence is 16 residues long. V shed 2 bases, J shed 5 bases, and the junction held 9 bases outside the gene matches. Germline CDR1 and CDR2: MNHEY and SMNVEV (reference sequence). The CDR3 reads CASSLRDSYLRNTIYF. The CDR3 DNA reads TGTGCCAGCAGTTTAAGGGACAGCTATCTAAGAAACACCATATATTTT.

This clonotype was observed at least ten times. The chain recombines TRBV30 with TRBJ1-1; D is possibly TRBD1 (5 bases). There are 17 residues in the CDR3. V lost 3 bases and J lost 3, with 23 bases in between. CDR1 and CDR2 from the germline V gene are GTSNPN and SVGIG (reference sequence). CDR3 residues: CAWRGQGVWAVDTEAFF. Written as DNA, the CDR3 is TGTGCCTGGAGAGGCCAGGGTGTGTGGGCCGTGGACACTGAAGCTTTCTTT.

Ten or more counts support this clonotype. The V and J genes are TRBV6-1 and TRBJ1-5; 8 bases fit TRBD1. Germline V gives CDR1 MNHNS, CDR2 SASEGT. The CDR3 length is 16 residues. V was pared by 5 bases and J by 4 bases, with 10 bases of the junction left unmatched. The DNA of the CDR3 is TGTGCCAGCAGTCCGCAGGGCAGGGGGCCTAATCAGCCCCAGCATTTT. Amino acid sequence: CASSPQGRGPNQPQHF.

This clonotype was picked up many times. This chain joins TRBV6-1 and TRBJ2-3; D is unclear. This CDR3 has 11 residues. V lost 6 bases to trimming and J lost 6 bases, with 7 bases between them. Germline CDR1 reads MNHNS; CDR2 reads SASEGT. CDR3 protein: CASRIGDTQYF. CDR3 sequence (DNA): TGTGCCAGCAGAATCGGGGATACGCAGTATTTT.

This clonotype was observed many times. DNA of the CDR3: TGTGCCATCAGACCTACCGGGACAGGGGGCTACGAGCAGTACTTC. Protein: CAIRPTGTGGYEQYF. V usage is TRBV10-3 and J usage is TRBJ2-7; TRBD1 matches at 11 bases. The CDR3 contains 15 residues. V lost 6 bases, J lost 3 bases, and 7 bases stayed unmatched. The germline V gene has CDR1 ENHRY and CDR2 SYGVKD.

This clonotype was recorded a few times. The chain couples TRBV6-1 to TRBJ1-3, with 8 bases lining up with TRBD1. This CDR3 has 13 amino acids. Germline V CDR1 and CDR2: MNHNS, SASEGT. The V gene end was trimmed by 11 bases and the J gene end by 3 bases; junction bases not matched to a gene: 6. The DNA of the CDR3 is TGTGCCGCCGGACAGGGTAATGGAAACACCATATATTTT. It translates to CAAGQGNGNTIYF.

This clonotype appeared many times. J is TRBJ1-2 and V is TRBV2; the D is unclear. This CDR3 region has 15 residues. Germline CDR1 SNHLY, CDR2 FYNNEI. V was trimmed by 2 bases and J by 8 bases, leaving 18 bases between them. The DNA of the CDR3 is TGTGCCAGCAGTGAAACCCACTCGGCGTTATGGGGCTACACCTTC. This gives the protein CASSETHSALWGYTF. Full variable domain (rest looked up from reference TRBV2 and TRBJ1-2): EPEVTQTPSHQVTQMGQEVILRCVPISNHLYFYWYRQILGQKVEFLVSFYNNEISEKSEIFDDQFSVERPDGSNFTLKIRSTKLEDSAMYFCASSETHSALWGYTFGSGTRLTVV.

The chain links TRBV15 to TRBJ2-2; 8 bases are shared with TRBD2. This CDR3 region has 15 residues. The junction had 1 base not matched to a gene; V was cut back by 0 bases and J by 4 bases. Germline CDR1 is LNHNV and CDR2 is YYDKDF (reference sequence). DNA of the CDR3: TGTGCCACCAGCAGAGATCGGGGGGGCACCGGGGAGCTGTTTTTT. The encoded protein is CATSRDRGGTGELFF.

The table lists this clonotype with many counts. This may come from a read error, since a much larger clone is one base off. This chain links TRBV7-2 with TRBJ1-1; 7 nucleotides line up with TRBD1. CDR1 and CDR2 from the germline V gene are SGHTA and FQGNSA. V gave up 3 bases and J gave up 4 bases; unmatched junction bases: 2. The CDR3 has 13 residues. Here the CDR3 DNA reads TGTGCCAGCAGCTTCAGGGGGATCACTGAAGCTTTCTTT. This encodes CASSFRGITEAFF.

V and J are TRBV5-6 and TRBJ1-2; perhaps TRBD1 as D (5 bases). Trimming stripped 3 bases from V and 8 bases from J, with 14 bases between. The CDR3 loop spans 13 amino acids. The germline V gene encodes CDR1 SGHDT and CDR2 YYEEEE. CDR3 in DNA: TGTGCCAGCAGCTCCGGGGCAACTGGGGGCTACACCTTC. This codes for CASSSGATGGYTF. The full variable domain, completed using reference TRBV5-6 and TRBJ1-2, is DAGVTQSPTHLIKTRGQQVTLRCSPKSGHDTVSWYQQALGQGPQFIFQYYEEEERQRGNFPDRFSGHQFPNYSSELNVNALLLGDSALYLCASSSGATGGYTFGSGTRLTVV.

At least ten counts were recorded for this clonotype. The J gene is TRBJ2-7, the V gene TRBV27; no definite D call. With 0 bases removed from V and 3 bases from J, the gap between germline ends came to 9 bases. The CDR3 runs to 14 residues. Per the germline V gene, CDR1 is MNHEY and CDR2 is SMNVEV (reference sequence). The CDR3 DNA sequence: TGTGCCAGCAGTTTATCGCCGGAAGGCTACGAGCAGTACTTC. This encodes CASSLSPEGYEQYF.

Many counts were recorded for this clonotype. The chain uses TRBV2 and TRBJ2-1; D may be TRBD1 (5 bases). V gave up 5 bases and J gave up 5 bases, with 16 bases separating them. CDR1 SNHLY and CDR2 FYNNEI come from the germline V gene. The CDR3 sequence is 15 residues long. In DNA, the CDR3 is TGTGCCAGCAGTTCAGGGATATCCGTGGACAATGAGCAGTTCTTC. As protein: CASSSGISVDNEQFF.

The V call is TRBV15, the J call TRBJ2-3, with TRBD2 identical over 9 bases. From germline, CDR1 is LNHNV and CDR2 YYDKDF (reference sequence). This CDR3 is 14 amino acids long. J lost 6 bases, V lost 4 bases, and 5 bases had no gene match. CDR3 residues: CATSTGLATDTQYF. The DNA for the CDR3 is TGTGCCACCAGCACTGGACTAGCGACGGATACGCAGTATTTT.

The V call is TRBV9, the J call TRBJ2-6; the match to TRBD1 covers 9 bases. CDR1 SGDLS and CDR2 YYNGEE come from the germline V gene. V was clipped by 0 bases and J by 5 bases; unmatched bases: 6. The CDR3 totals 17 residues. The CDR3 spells CASSVGTGAHRANVLTF. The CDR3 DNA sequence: TGTGCCAGCAGCGTAGGGACAGGGGCGCATCGGGCCAACGTCCTGACTTTC.

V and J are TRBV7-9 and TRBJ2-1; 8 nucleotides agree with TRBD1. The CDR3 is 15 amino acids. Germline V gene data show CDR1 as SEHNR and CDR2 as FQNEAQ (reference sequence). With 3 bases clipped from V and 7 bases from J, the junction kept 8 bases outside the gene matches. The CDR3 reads CASSLGQEGSNEQFF. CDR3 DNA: TGTGCCAGCAGCTTGGGACAGGAAGGCAGTAATGAGCAGTTCTTC.